The 23 T cell receptor beta chains below come from one sample, sequenced in a study of regulatory dendritic cells for organ transplantation. Measured with immunoSEQ multiplex PCR; TCRdb has only the in-frame clones, and not every one. This table holds about 10,000 clones, 80% found once. Sorted T cells were CFSE-labeled and cultured 5 days with allogeneic regulatory or mature dendritic cells at 1:10. No antigen has been assigned to these receptors. The specimen was memory CD4+ T cells from blood cultured with dendritic cells. As to subset: CD45RO+ memory T cells. These TCRs come from a human donor in good health.

The V call is TRBV7-2, the J call TRBJ2-7; maybe TRBD2 (6 bases). CDR3 size: 17 residues. Germline CDR1 and CDR2: SGHTA and FQGNSA. The V and J ends lost 3 bases and 6 bases respectively, with 24 bases between them. CDR3 region: CASSFLLGGRERSEQYF. The CDR3 DNA follows: TGTGCCAGCAGCTTCCTCCTAGGAGGGCGGGAAAGGTCCGAGCAGTACTTC.

This clone appeared once. This sequence joins TRBV2 and TRBJ1-3, with D possibly being TRBD1 (6 bases). CDR3 size: 15 residues. In germline, CDR1 is SNHLY, CDR2 FYNNEI. Trimming removed 1 base at V and 5 bases at J, with 12 bases between. The CDR3 coding sequence is TGTGCCAGCAGTGAAGGTCAGGGGATCAGAAACACCATATATTTT. Translating it yields CASSEGQGIRNTIYF. Complete variable domain (other parts from reference TRBV2 and TRBJ1-3): EPEVTQTPSHQVTQMGQEVILRCVPISNHLYFYWYRQILGQKVEFLVSFYNNEISEKSEIFDDQFSVERPDGSNFTLKIRSTKLEDSAMYFCASSEGQGIRNTIYFGEGSWLTVV.

This chain links TRBV7-2 with TRBJ2-5; D call uncertain. The V gene lost 3 bases and the J gene lost 2 bases, with 7 bases spanning the gap. Germline V lookup: CDR1 SGHTA, CDR2 FQGNSA. The CDR3 covers 13 residues. The CDR3 sequence: CASSFLSQETQYF. The CDR3 DNA reads as TGTGCCAGCAGCTTTCTGTCGCAAGAGACCCAGTACTTC.

The chain combines TRBV11-2 with TRBJ2-7, with a tentative D call TRBD2 (6 bases). Germline assignment: CDR1 SGHAT and CDR2 FQNNGV. V was pared by 3 bases and J by 6 bases, with 24 bases between. The CDR3 runs to 17 residues. The CDR3 DNA is TGTGCCAGCAGCTTCCTCCTAGGAGGGCGGGAAAGGTCCGAGCAGTACTTC. This gives the protein CASSFLLGGRERSEQYF.

The chain is built from TRBV7-3 and TRBJ2-2, with D hard to call. CDR1 is SGHTA, CDR2 FQGTGA, per germline. V was shortened by 2 bases and J by 4 bases, with 5 bases between the two germline ends. CDR3 size: 13 residues. DNA of the CDR3: TGTGCCAGCAGCTTATTCGGCACCGGGGAGCTGTTTTTT. This translates into CASSLFGTGELFF.

A few counts support this clone. The V call is TRBV6-5, the J call TRBJ1-5; unclear D gene. V was trimmed by 6 bases and J by 4 bases, leaving 10 bases between them. CDR1 is MNHEY and CDR2 is SVGAGI in the germline V gene. This CDR3 has 13 residues. The CDR3 bases are TGTGCCAGCAGGGTCGATGGAAATCAGCCCCAGCATTTT. The encoded protein is CASRVDGNQPQHF.

The chain uses TRBV9 and TRBJ2-1; D not certain. Germline V gene sequence: CDR1 SGDLS, CDR2 YYNGEE. The CDR3 is 16 residues long. V was cut by 0 bases and J by 0 bases, with 10 bases left in between. CDR3 DNA sequence: TGTGCCAGCAGCGTAGGGAAAGTAAACTCCTACAATGAGCAGTTCTTC. It translates to CASSVGKVNSYNEQFF. Full variable domain (remainder filled in from reference TRBV9 and TRBJ2-1): DSGVTQTPKHLITATGQRVTLRCSPRSGDLSVYWYQQSLDQGLQFLIQYYNGEERAKGNILERFSAQQFPDLHSELNLSSLELGDSALYFCASSVGKVNSYNEQFFGPGTRLTVL.

V gene TRBV5-4 combines with J gene TRBJ2-1, with 9 bases lining up with TRBD2. CDR3 length: 16 amino acids. J was trimmed by 8 bases and V by 0 bases; bases with no gene match: 9. From germline, CDR1 is SGHNT and CDR2 YYREEE (reference sequence). CDR3 protein: CASSLALRGGVDEQFF. As DNA, the CDR3 is TGTGCCAGCAGCTTGGCCCTGCGGGGGGGTGTCGATGAGCAGTTCTTC.

The rearrangement uses TRBV4-2 and TRBJ2-1; no definite D call. The germline CDR1 and CDR2 sequences are LGHNA and YNFKEQ. The CDR3 has 15 residues. The V gene lost 0 bases and the J gene lost 4 bases, with 10 bases spanning the gap. This chain's CDR3 is CASSQDFTTYNEQFF. DNA of the CDR3: TGTGCCAGCAGCCAAGATTTCACAACTTACAATGAGCAGTTCTTC.

This chain uses TRBV7-2 with TRBJ2-3; 10 positions agree with TRBD2. J gave up 3 bases and V 5 bases, and 14 bases lay outside the gene matches. The germline gives CDR1 SGHTA, CDR2 FQGNSA. The CDR3 loop spans 18 amino acids. The chain's CDR3 is CASSPGLYSGGVTDTQYF. CDR3 DNA: TGTGCCAGCAGCCCCGGACTCTACAGCGGGGGGGTTACAGATACGCAGTATTTT.

This clone came up a few times. The chain couples TRBV2 to TRBJ1-1; D is unresolved. V dropped 0 bases and J dropped 11 bases, with 4 bases sitting between them. Germline lookup yields CDR1 SNHLY and CDR2 FYNNEI. The CDR3 runs 10 residues. The CDR3 sequence is CASSEAVAFF. The CDR3 nucleotides are TGTGCCAGCAGTGAAGCGGTGGCTTTCTTT.

The chain is built from TRBV28 and TRBJ2-1, with TRBD2 as a possible D gene (5 bases). V was trimmed by 7 bases and J by 5 bases, leaving 6 bases between them. The CDR3 is made up of 11 amino acids. The V gene's germline CDR1 is MDHEN and CDR2 SYDVKM. The CDR3 is CASTSHNEQFF. The CDR3 DNA reads as TGTGCCAGCACTAGCCACAATGAGCAGTTCTTC.

A single count supports this clone. The chain employs TRBV11-2 and TRBJ2-5; D is undetermined. The CDR3 runs 12 residues. Germline-derived CDR1 and CDR2 are SGHAT and FQNNGV. V dropped 6 bases and J dropped 4 bases, with 9 bases sitting between them. As DNA, the CDR3 is TGTGCCAGCAGTGCCGTCGGAGAGACCCAGTACTTC. Translation gives CASSAVGETQYF.

V and J are TRBV7-3 and TRBJ2-2; 9 bases align to TRBD1. This CDR3 contains 14 residues. With 5 bases clipped from V and 7 bases from J, the junction kept 5 bases outside the gene matches. Germline assignment: CDR1 SGHTA and CDR2 FQGTGA. CDR3 in DNA: TGTGCCAGCAGCCCGGGACAGGGTCACGGGGAGCTGTTTTTT. It yields the protein CASSPGQGHGELFF.

In DNA, the CDR3 is TGTGCCAGCCAACCAGGGGATCGCGGCAATGAGCAGTTCTTC. It specifies CASQPGDRGNEQFF. This chain joins TRBV18 and TRBJ2-1; D is perhaps TRBD1 (6 bases). CDR3 length equals 14 residues. CDR1 is KGHSH and CDR2 is LQKENI in the germline V gene. V dropped 8 bases and J dropped 6 bases, with 17 bases sitting between them.

CDR3 in amino acids: CASSLDLAGSTGELFF. The CDR3 DNA is TGTGCCAGCAGCTTGGATCTAGCGGGGTCCACCGGGGAGCTGTTTTTT. The rearrangement uses TRBV5-4 and TRBJ2-2, with 9 bases that match TRBD2. Per germline, CDR1 SGHNT and CDR2 YYREEE (reference sequence). This CDR3 is built from 16 residues. Unmatched junction bases numbered 4, after V lost 0 bases and J lost 4 bases. Supplemented by reference TRBV5-4 and TRBJ2-2, the full variable domain reads ETGVTQSPTHLIKTRGQQVTLRCSSQSGHNTVSWYQQALGQGPQFIFQYYREEENGRGNFPPRFSGLQFPNYSSELNVNALELDDSALYLCASSLDLAGSTGELFFGEGSRLTVL.

The chain employs TRBV7-6 and TRBJ2-7; 8 nucleotides line up with TRBD2. V shed 1 base, J shed 3 bases, and the junction held 8 bases outside the gene matches. The CDR3 contains 16 residues. Germline V gene sequence: CDR1 SGHVS, CDR2 FNYEAQ. CDR3 in DNA: TGTGCCAGCAGCTTAGATTTCCGGGGGGGGAACTACGAGCAGTACTTC. This sequence encodes CASSLDFRGGNYEQYF.

The V gene is TRBV7-3, the J gene TRBJ1-2; 8 nucleotides line up with TRBD1. V lost 0 bases, J lost 6 bases, and 9 bases stayed unmatched. CDR3 length: 16 residues. Per germline, CDR1 SGHTA and CDR2 FQGTGA. The CDR3, as DNA: TGTGCCAGCAGCTTAACCTTAGCGGACAGGGTGCATGGCTACACCTTC. It specifies CASSLTLADRVHGYTF.

The chain couples TRBV20-1 to TRBJ1-1; unclear D gene. The CDR3 is 11 residues long. V lost 3 bases and J 1 base, leaving 3 bases between the germline ends. Germline V gene sequence: CDR1 DFQATT, CDR2 SNEGSKA (reference sequence). CDR3 coding DNA: TGCAGTGCTAGGTCGAACACTGAAGCTTTCTTT. This gives the protein CSARSNTEAFF.

J is TRBJ2-6 and V is TRBV6-5, with 9 bases fitting TRBD1. CDR3 size: 15 residues. Looked up from germline, CDR1 is MNHEY and CDR2 is SVGAGI. The V gene end was trimmed by 10 bases and the J gene end by 2 bases; junction bases not matched to a gene: 6. CDR3 region: CATGQGTPGANVLTF. Here the CDR3 DNA reads TGTGCCACGGGACAGGGAACCCCTGGGGCCAACGTCCTGACTTTC.

The rearrangement links TRBV2 to TRBJ2-7; TRBD2 matches at 8 bases. The trim removed 6 bases at V and 0 bases at J, leaving 7 bases unmatched. Germline lookup yields CDR1 SNHLY and CDR2 FYNNEI. This CDR3 region has 15 residues. CDR3 sequence (DNA): TGTGCCAGCAGGAATAGCGGGGCCCTCTCCTACGAGCAGTACTTC. It yields the protein CASRNSGALSYEQYF.

The genes are TRBV7-8 and TRBJ1-2; TRBD1 matches 9 bases. This CDR3 comprises 13 residues. Trimming at V came to 8 bases and at J to 2 bases, leaving 3 bases not matched to a gene. Germline V gene data show CDR1 as SGHVS and CDR2 as FQNEAQ. The CDR3 bases are TGTGCCAGCTGGGACAGGGTAAACTATGGCTACACCTTC. It encodes CASWDRVNYGYTF.

The chain recombines TRBV7-2 with TRBJ2-2, with D uncertain. V was cut by 5 bases and J by 1 base, with 14 bases left in between. This CDR3 is 16 amino acids long. Germline CDR1 SGHTA, CDR2 FQGNSA. The CDR3 reads CASSRGVVRNTGELFF. CDR3 sequence (DNA): TGTGCCAGCAGCCGAGGCGTGGTACGGAACACCGGGGAGCTGTTTTTT.